A single sample is the source of the 11 T cell receptor beta chains below, sequenced in a study of PD-1 blockade in mismatch repair-deficient tumors. Only in-frame clones appear in the TCRdb table, and some are missing; sequencing was by immunoSEQ multiplex PCR. The sample contains 100,000 or so clones, 82% of which appear only once. Specimen: peripheral blood, collected approximately 36 weeks after starting pembrolizumab. All receptors come from an adult with mismatch repair-deficient cancer.

The chain has TRBV7-3 and TRBJ2-3; D is possibly TRBD2 (5 bases). The CDR3 totals 14 residues. Germline loops: CDR1 SGHTA, CDR2 FQGTGA. With 1 base removed from V and 3 bases from J, the gap between germline ends came to 8 bases. The CDR3 protein is CASSLNLATDTQYF. CDR3 sequence (DNA): TGTGCCAGCAGCTTAAACCTAGCAACAGATACGCAGTATTTT.

The rearrangement joins TRBV5-5 to TRBJ1-2; no reliable D call. The CDR3 extends over 13 amino acids. Germline values: CDR1 SGHKS, CDR2 YYEKEE (reference sequence). Trimming pared 2 bases from V and 8 bases from J, leaving 13 bases between. The CDR3 here is CASSFLAEWGYTF. The CDR3 nucleotides are TGTGCCAGCAGCTTCCTGGCCGAGTGGGGCTACACCTTC.

V is TRBV18 and J is TRBJ1-5, with 9 bases lining up with TRBD1. Looked up from germline, CDR1 is KGHSH and CDR2 is LQKENI. The ends lost 4 bases at V and 4 bases at J; junction bases unmatched: 14. This CDR3 has 18 amino acids. The CDR3, as DNA: TGTGCCAGCTCACTGGTAGAATACCGGGACAGGGTAAATCAGCCCCAGCATTTT. It encodes CASSLVEYRDRVNQPQHF. Variable domain in full (rest from reference TRBV18 and TRBJ1-5): NAGVMQNPRHLVRRRGQEARLRCSPMKGHSHVYWYRQLPEEGLKFMVYLQKENIIDESGMPKERFSAEFPKEGPSILRIQQVVRGDSAAYFCASSLVEYRDRVNQPQHFGDGTRLSIL.

The genes are TRBV30 and TRBJ1-5, with D unresolved. Between the trimmed V and J ends, which lost 5 bases and 3 bases, there was a span of 5 bases. Looked up from germline, CDR1 is GTSNPN and CDR2 is SVGIG (reference sequence). The CDR3 has 11 residues. CDR3 loop: CAWGLNQPQHF. The CDR3 DNA is TGTGCCTGGGGCCTCAATCAGCCCCAGCATTTT.

This chain uses TRBV4-1 with TRBJ1-5; D might be TRBD1 (6 bases). Germline V lookup: CDR1 MGHRA, CDR2 YSYEKL. Trimming shortened V by 3 bases and J by 5 bases, and 11 bases separated the two germline ends. The CDR3 totals 14 residues. The CDR3 is CASSQVQGYQPQHF. DNA of the CDR3: TGCGCCAGCAGCCAGGTTCAGGGGTATCAGCCCCAGCATTTT.

This clone was counted only a few times. The chain employs TRBV7-8 and TRBJ1-2; TRBD1 agrees at 7 bases. Germline V gene sequence: CDR1 SGHVS, CDR2 FQNEAQ. The CDR3 is 13 amino acids. V lost 5 bases to trimming and J lost 8 bases; unmatched junction nucleotides: 8. The CDR3 DNA reads TGTGCCAGCAGCAGCGACAGGGTTCGAGGCTACACCTTC. It is translated as CASSSDRVRGYTF.

This clone has only a few counts. The chain joins TRBV7-9 to TRBJ2-1; no firm D call. Deletions cut 5 bases from V and 8 bases from J, with 7 bases between. Germline V CDR1 and CDR2: SEHNR, FQNEAQ (reference sequence). This CDR3 has 11 residues. The CDR3 here is CASSIDHEQFF. DNA for the CDR3: TGTGCCAGCAGCATAGACCATGAGCAGTTCTTC.

The count of this clone is one. The V call is TRBV27, the J call TRBJ2-7; the D gene could be TRBD1 or TRBD2 (5 bases each). From germline, CDR1 is MNHEY and CDR2 SMNVEV (reference sequence). The germline V and J ends were trimmed by 8 bases and 2 bases, with 13 bases remaining between them. The CDR3 is 13 amino acids. The DNA for the CDR3 is TGTGCCAGCGCCTTGAGGGGTCCCTACGAGCAGTACTTC. Encoded protein: CASALRGPYEQYF.

This clone was recorded many times. CDR3: CASSQGGDSSPTDTQYF. CDR3 in DNA: TGTGCCAGCAGCCAAGGGGGGGACTCCAGCCCGACAGATACGCAGTATTTT. The chain combines TRBV4-2 with TRBJ2-3; D may be TRBD2 (6 bases). The V end lost 1 base, the J end lost 3 bases, and 17 bases lay between the germline ends. CDR3 length: 17 amino acids. Per germline, CDR1 LGHNA and CDR2 YNFKEQ.

This clone was recorded only once. The CDR3 protein is CASGLVLDRVSGANVLTF. The DNA for the CDR3 is TGTGCTAGTGGTTTGGTACTTGACAGGGTGTCTGGGGCCAACGTCCTGACTTTC. The V and J genes are TRBV12-5 and TRBJ2-6, with TRBD1 matching 7 bases. The CDR3 runs to 18 residues. V was pared by 0 bases and J by 1 base, with 6 bases of the junction left unmatched. CDR1 is LGHNT and CDR2 is FRNRAP in the germline V gene.

This clone occurred once. J is TRBJ1-5 and V is TRBV7-9, with 7 nucleotides matching TRBD1. The V and J ends lost 5 bases and 7 bases, in that order; junction bases with no gene match: 8. Germline lookup yields CDR1 SEHNR and CDR2 FQNEAQ (reference sequence). The CDR3 consists of 14 residues. CDR3 residues: CASSETGDRQPQHF. The CDR3 DNA reads TGTGCCAGCAGCGAAACAGGGGATCGGCAGCCCCAGCATTTT.